Described below is a single T cell receptor beta chain sequence and its context. The V gene lost 1 base and the J gene lost 3 bases, with 10 bases spanning the gap. The CDR3 contains 14 residues. CDR1 is MNHEY, CDR2 SVGEGT, per germline. Authors' methods: Reference gene primer amplification yielded estimated nucleated cell counts. Profiled with immunoSEQ multiplex PCR; TCRdb holds only in-frame clones, not every one. That table is the source of V, J and clone size, and D and trimming were worked out from the DNA. The table lists some 170,000 clones, 82% of them singletons. These data originate in a study of blood T cell repertoires in COVID-19.

The V call is TRBV6-2 or TRBV6-3, the J call TRBJ2-7, with a possible D match to TRBD1 (5 bases). The sequence was obtained from an older woman with acute or convalescent COVID-19. Sequenced: peripheral blood. DNA of the CDR3: TGTGCCAGCAGTTACTTCCCGGACAACTACGAGCAGTACTTC. Its protein product is CASSYFPDNYEQYF.